This passage covers 28 T cell receptor beta chains from one sample sequenced in a study of long-term antiretroviral therapy in people with HIV. Sequencing relied on immunoSEQ assay v3.0, run at survey level. This table comes from immunoSEQ multiplex PCR, and its TCRdb copy is limited to in-frame clones, with some not included. The data show 11,000 to 15,000 clones, roughly 80% seen once. The sample was unsorted PBMCs, taken 1.8 years before starting antiretroviral therapy. The receptors originated from a woman aged 40 to 50 with HIV.

This rearrangement joins TRBV11-3 to TRBJ2-3; TRBD2 aligns across 7 bases. With 1 base clipped from V and 3 bases from J, the junction kept 4 bases outside the gene matches. CDR1 and CDR2 (germline): SGHNT, YENEEA. The CDR3 sequence is 15 residues long. The CDR3 coding sequence is TGTGCCAGCAGCTTAGGCGGGAGAGAGACAGATACGCAGTATTTT. Translating it yields CASSLGGRETDTQYF. The variable domain in full, with the rest retrieved from reference TRBV11-3 and TRBJ2-3, is EAGVVQSPRYKIIEKKQPVAFWCNPISGHNTLYWYLQNLGQGPELLIRYENEEAVDDSQLPKDRFSAERLKGVDSTLKIQPAELGDSAVYLCASSLGGRETDTQYFGPGTRLTVL.

The V gene is TRBV6-1, the J gene TRBJ2-7; 8 positions agree with TRBD2. V was pared by 1 base and J by 2 bases, with 4 bases of the junction left unmatched. From germline, CDR1 is MNHNS and CDR2 SASEGT. This CDR3 is 15 amino acids long. CDR3 in amino acids: CASSEVSGGPYEQYF. The CDR3 nucleotides read TGTGCCAGCAGTGAAGTCAGCGGGGGCCCCTACGAGCAGTACTTC.

The chain uses TRBV30 and TRBJ2-1; 13 nucleotides agree with TRBD2. Germline loops: CDR1 GTSNPN, CDR2 SVGIG (reference sequence). The CDR3 has 15 residues. With 2 bases clipped from V and 6 bases from J, the junction kept 4 bases outside the gene matches. The CDR3 is CAWSHGLAGVNEQFF. The CDR3, as DNA: TGTGCCTGGAGTCACGGACTAGCGGGAGTCAATGAGCAGTTCTTC.

This clone occurred a few times. The same CDR3 is also encoded by other DNA sequences in this sample. V gene TRBV27 combines with J gene TRBJ2-4; 8 nucleotides line up with TRBD1. CDR3 length: 13 residues. CDR1 MNHEY and CDR2 SMNVEV come from the germline V gene (reference sequence). The junction had 6 bases not matched to a gene; V was cut back by 6 bases and J by 8 bases. In nucleotides, the CDR3 is TGTGCCAGCAGGACAGGGGCCGTCGACATTCAGTACTTC. Translating it yields CASRTGAVDIQYF.

V is TRBV4-3 and J is TRBJ1-4, with D perhaps matching TRBD1 (5 bases). Germline values: CDR1 LGHNA, CDR2 YSLEER. Trimming removed 0 bases from V and 12 bases from J, with 17 bases in between. The CDR3 is made up of 15 amino acids. The CDR3 DNA follows: TGCGCCAGCAGCCAAGATAGGGACCCCCTCTGGCAACTGTTTTTT. It is translated as CASSQDRDPLWQLFF.

This chain joins TRBV25-1 and TRBJ2-1, with D uncertain. Germline V gene data show CDR1 as MGHDK and CDR2 as SYGVNS. This CDR3 is built from 11 residues. V shed 6 bases and J shed 3 bases, with 3 bases lying between them. CDR3 DNA sequence: TGTGCCAGCAGATACTACAATGAGCAGTTCTTC. Translation gives CASRYYNEQFF.

The V gene is TRBV6-1, the J gene TRBJ2-4, with D possibly matching TRBD2 (6 bases). Germline assignment: CDR1 MNHNS and CDR2 SASEGT. This CDR3 contains 16 residues. The V gene lost 1 base and the J gene lost 6 bases, with 16 bases spanning the gap. In DNA, the CDR3 is TGTGCCAGCAGTGAAGTTGGAGACACCGGGGGAAACATTCAGTACTTC. Translating gives CASSEVGDTGGNIQYF.

CDR3 DNA: TGCGCCACCTCTTTACTAGCAGCGTACAATGAGCAGTTCTTC. This encodes CATSLLAAYNEQFF. The genes are TRBV5-1 and TRBJ2-1; possible D gene TRBD2, 6 bases. The CDR3 extends over 14 amino acids. Looked up from germline, CDR1 is SGHRS and CDR2 is YFSETQ. The V and J ends lost 9 bases and 4 bases respectively, with 17 bases between them.

This clone was found once. V usage is TRBV7-2 and J usage is TRBJ2-7; 7 bases line up with TRBD2. Trimming took 5 bases from V and 6 from J; bases not matched to a gene: 13. CDR1 and CDR2 from the germline V gene are SGHTA and FQGNSA. The CDR3 contains 15 residues. The CDR3 region has the DNA TGTGCCAGCAGCCCGAATTCGGGGGGAAGAGGCGAGCAGTACTTC. Translation: CASSPNSGGRGEQYF.

CDR3 sequence (DNA): TGTGCCAGCAGTTCCGGACTAGCGGGAGCCTACGAGCAGTACTTC. Translated, it gives CASSSGLAGAYEQYF. This sequence joins TRBV6-1 and TRBJ2-7; 13 bases align to TRBD2. The V gene's germline CDR1 is MNHNS and CDR2 SASEGT. With V trimmed by 5 bases and J by 2 bases, 3 bases remained unmatched. The length of the CDR3 is 15 residues.

The V and J genes are TRBV5-1 and TRBJ2-3; 8 positions match TRBD2. The ends lost 0 bases at V and 3 bases at J; junction bases unmatched: 6. CDR3 length equals 16 residues. Germline CDR1 SGHRS, CDR2 YFSETQ. The CDR3 reads CASSLGTSGGTDTQYF. The CDR3 coding sequence is TGCGCCAGCAGCTTGGGTACTAGCGGAGGGACAGATACGCAGTATTTT.

The chain combines TRBV4-3 with TRBJ1-2, with D unresolved. CDR1 is LGHNA and CDR2 is YSLEER in the germline V gene. The CDR3 extends over 16 amino acids. Trimming removed 1 base from V and 2 bases from J, with 14 bases in between. Written as DNA, the CDR3 is TGCGCCAGCAGCCAAGTCTCCTCAAGGGTCAACTATGGCTACACCTTC. It translates to CASSQVSSRVNYGYTF.

The rearrangement links TRBV27 to TRBJ2-7; 10 bases agree with TRBD2. This CDR3 is built from 15 residues. Germline values: CDR1 MNHEY, CDR2 SMNVEV (reference sequence). V lost 5 bases, J lost 5 bases, and 9 bases stayed unmatched. CDR3 DNA: TGTGCCAGCAGTCCAAGGCTAGCGGGAGCCGACGAGCAGTACTTC. Its translation is CASSPRLAGADEQYF.

The rearrangement uses TRBV30 and TRBJ1-2; 8 nucleotides agree with TRBD1. The ends lost 2 bases at V and 0 bases at J; junction bases unmatched: 5. This CDR3 is 15 amino acids long. The germline CDR1 and CDR2 sequences are GTSNPN and SVGIG (reference sequence). CDR3 region: CAWSRTGPANYGYTF. The CDR3 region has the DNA TGTGCCTGGAGTAGGACAGGGCCAGCTAACTATGGCTACACCTTC.

The genes are TRBV7-2 and TRBJ2-1, with 7 bases lining up with TRBD2. The V gene's germline CDR1 is SGHTA and CDR2 FQGNSA. The CDR3 is made up of 18 amino acids. J was trimmed by 2 bases and V by 3 bases; bases with no gene match: 13. CDR3 sequence: CASSFGGSGRGTYNEQFF. The DNA of the CDR3 is TGTGCCAGCAGCTTTGGGGGGTCTGGGCGGGGGACCTACAATGAGCAGTTCTTC.

The chain carries TRBV19 and TRBJ2-2; D is uncertain. With 6 bases removed from V and 5 bases from J, the gap between germline ends came to 4 bases. CDR3 length equals 11 residues. Germline lookup yields CDR1 LNHDA and CDR2 SQIVND (reference sequence). In DNA form, the CDR3 reads TGTGCCAGTAGGAGGACCGGGGAGCTGTTTTTT. It encodes CASRRTGELFF.

The chain recombines TRBV9 with TRBJ2-7, with D possibly TRBD2 on 5 matching bases. The CDR3 totals 15 residues. V lost 4 bases to trimming and J lost 3 bases, with 17 bases between them. CDR1 and CDR2 (germline): SGDLS, YYNGEE. Here the CDR3 reads CASSPTSLNVYEQYF. CDR3 bases: TGTGCCAGCAGCCCAACTAGTTTGAATGTCTACGAGCAGTACTTC.

The chain is built from TRBV6-4 and TRBJ2-1; D possibly corresponds to TRBD1 (6 bases). V was clipped by 5 bases and J by 7 bases, with 15 bases between them. This CDR3 comprises 14 residues. Germline V lookup: CDR1 MRHNA, CDR2 SNTAGT. In nucleotides, the CDR3 is TGTGCCAGCAGTCCTGGGGGCGCAGGGAATGAGCAGTTCTTC. This translates into CASSPGGAGNEQFF.

The gene calls are TRBV23-1 and TRBJ1-5; 8 bases line up with TRBD1. TRBV23-1 falls under the ORF class, with uncertain function. The CDR3 is 17 residues long. The V gene end was trimmed by 4 bases and the J gene end by 5 bases; junction bases not matched to a gene: 13. Here the CDR3 DNA reads TGCGCCAGCAGTCTGAGTCTTTGGAAACAGGGGGATCAGCCCCAGCATTTT. Its protein is CASSLSLWKQGDQPQHF.

The rearrangement uses TRBV7-9 and TRBJ2-3; D not certain. This CDR3 region has 16 residues. Germline-derived CDR1 and CDR2 are SEHNR and FQNEAQ (reference sequence). Trimming left V 0 bases short and J 2 bases short, with 12 bases between. The CDR3 sequence is CASSLARGSYTDTQYF. The CDR3 DNA is TGTGCCAGCAGCTTAGCGCGAGGATCCTACACAGATACGCAGTATTTT.

This clone was recorded once. V gene TRBV19 combines with J gene TRBJ2-1, with 9 nucleotides matching TRBD1. J was trimmed by 10 bases and V by 5 bases; bases with no gene match: 3. The germline V gene encodes CDR1 LNHDA and CDR2 SQIVND (reference sequence). This CDR3 is 12 amino acids long. CDR3 bases: TGTGCCAGTAGTCGGACAGGGGTCGAGCAGTTCTTC. Translated: CASSRTGVEQFF.

In nucleotides, the CDR3 is TGTGCCAGTAGTCGCCCCTCGGCGGGACCCTACAATGAGCAGTTCTTC. Residues: CASSRPSAGPYNEQFF. The chain carries TRBV19 and TRBJ2-1; D possibly corresponds to TRBD2 (6 bases). There are 16 residues in the CDR3. CDR1 is LNHDA and CDR2 is SQIVND in the germline V gene (reference sequence). V was trimmed by 5 bases and J by 2 bases, leaving 16 bases between them.

This clone turned up a few times. The chain is built from TRBV19 and TRBJ1-2; D is uncertain. The CDR3 spans 14 residues. Germline V gene data show CDR1 as LNHDA and CDR2 as SQIVND (reference sequence). The V end was cut by 9 bases, the J end by 5 bases, with 19 bases between. In nucleotides, the CDR3 is TGTGCCAGCAGGATGAGGCAGGACTTTTATGGCTACACCTTC. Its protein is CASRMRQDFYGYTF.

The chain joins TRBV18 to TRBJ2-5; D is undetermined. Germline CDR1 and CDR2: KGHSH and LQKENI. V was shortened by 3 bases and J by 2 bases, with 19 bases between the two germline ends. CDR3 length equals 17 residues. The CDR3 region has the DNA TGTGCCAGCTCACCGTTCCCGCCGTCCTCCTCTCAAGAGACCCAGTACTTC. This translates into CASSPFPPSSSQETQYF. The full variable domain, rest sourced from reference TRBV18 and TRBJ2-5, is NAGVMQNPRHLVRRRGQEARLRCSPMKGHSHVYWYRQLPEEGLKFMVYLQKENIIDESGMPKERFSAEFPKEGPSILRIQQVVRGDSAAYFCASSPFPPSSSQETQYFGPGTRLLVL.

The chain combines TRBV9 with TRBJ2-3; D is possibly TRBD2 (5 bases). The CDR3 runs 17 residues. Trimming took off 1 base at V and 5 bases at J, with 20 bases between the two ends. CDR1 and CDR2 (germline): SGDLS, YYNGEE. Written as DNA, the CDR3 is TGTGCCAGCAGCGTACGCGGCGTGGGAGCGTTCGTAGATACGCAGTATTTT. The encoded protein is CASSVRGVGAFVDTQYF.

The gene calls are TRBV7-6 and TRBJ2-1; 7 bases are a match to TRBD2. Germline V gene data show CDR1 as SGHVS and CDR2 as FNYEAQ. This CDR3 contains 17 residues. The V and J ends lost 1 base and 2 bases, in that order; junction bases with no gene match: 8. The CDR3 DNA is TGTGCCAGCAGCTTAGAGGTGGCGGGAGACACCTACAATGAGCAGTTCTTC. Amino acids: CASSLEVAGDTYNEQFF.

The J gene is TRBJ1-3, the V gene TRBV19; D perhaps matches TRBD1 (5 bases). The germline V gene has CDR1 LNHDA and CDR2 SQIVND (reference sequence). The CDR3 covers 14 residues. V gave up 3 bases and J gave up 2 bases, with 8 bases separating them. Written as DNA, the CDR3 is TGTGCCAGTAGTATCGGGGGGACTGGAAACACCATATATTTT. Translation: CASSIGGTGNTIYF.

This clone came up once. J is TRBJ2-3 and V is TRBV29-1, with D hard to call. The V end was cut by 8 bases, the J end by 3 bases, with 9 bases between. In germline, CDR1 is SQVTM, CDR2 ANQGSEA. The CDR3 is made up of 11 amino acids. For the CDR3, the DNA is TGCAGCACTGACCGAACAGATACGCAGTATTTT. This sequence encodes CSTDRTDTQYF.